The rows below give T cell receptor beta chains drawn from one sample of a study of CD8 T cells in ankylosing spondylitis. TCRdb reprocessed the 5' RACE reads with MiXCR, giving one entry per CDR3 protein. The top ten clones hold 4.1% of a sample with more than 100,000 distinct CDR3 sequences, roughly 11% of them seen once. What was sequenced was blood, either unsorted or a sorted T cell fraction (not recorded which). The receptors were gathered from a female donor with ankylosing spondylitis or in good health (not recorded which). Each CDR3 is given with its conserved first and last residue. Fields, in order: clone size, V gene, D gene, J gene, CDR3 protein, CDR3 DNA. D genes are given only for firm matches. Rows give clone size only sometimes, using once, few, many, or a class for an expanded clone.

>many|TRBV11-2|NA|TRBJ2-7
CASSLGGTYEQYF
TGTGCCAGCAGCTTAGGAGGAACCTACGAGCAGTACTTC
>NA|TRBV29-1|NA|TRBJ1-2
CSVLDGNYGYTF
TGCAGCGTGTTGGACGGTAACTATGGCTACACCTTC
>NA|TRBV29-1|NA|TRBJ2-1
CSVSGRGGRNEQFF
TGCAGCGTCTCCGGGAGAGGTGGGAGGAATGAGCAGTTCTTC
>NA|TRBV2|TRBD1|TRBJ1-5
CANNLGQGMQPQHF
TGTGCCAACAATCTCGGACAGGGGATGCAGCCCCAGCATTTT
>NA|TRBV5-1|TRBD1|TRBJ2-7
CASSRTGDYEQYF
TGCGCCAGCAGCCGGACAGGGGATTACGAGCAGTACTTC
>many|TRBV18|NA|TRBJ2-6
CASSPGSSGANVLTF
TGTGCCAGCTCACCAGGCAGCTCTGGGGCCAACGTCCTGACTTTC
>many|TRBV7-6|NA|TRBJ2-2
CASSLRNTGELFF
TGTGCCAGCAGCCTACGTAACACCGGGGAGCTGTTTTTT
>many|TRBV28|NA|TRBJ2-5
CASSAGETQYF
TGTGCCAGCTCCGCGGGAGAGACCCAGTACTTC
>many|TRBV5-1|TRBD2|TRBJ2-1
CASSLAKGLAHNEQFF
TGCGCCAGCAGCTTGGCCAAGGGACTAGCCCACAATGAGCAGTTCTTC
>many|TRBV20-1|NA|TRBJ1-1
CSAREGVRDTEAFF
TGCAGTGCTAGGGAGGGGGTCCGGGACACTGAAGCTTTCTTT
>few|TRBV28|NA|TRBJ1-5
CASTKTGRQPQHF
TGTGCCAGCACCAAAACGGGGAGACAGCCCCAGCATTTT
>many|TRBV6-4|NA|TRBJ2-1
CASSDSGVGLNEQFF
TGTGCCAGCAGTGACTCGGGGGTCGGGCTGAATGAGCAGTTCTTC
>NA|TRBV20-1|TRBD1|TRBJ1-2
CSARGRDRVGLSGYTF
TGCAGTGCTAGAGGCCGGGACAGGGTTGGGCTCAGCGGCTACACCTTC
>NA|TRBV20-1|NA|TRBJ1-5
CSASAVHSNQPQHF
TGCAGTGCTAGTGCCGTTCATAGCAATCAGCCCCAGCATTTT
>few|TRBV5-1|NA|TRBJ2-3
CASSFGQTADTQYF
TGCGCCAGCAGCTTTGGCCAAACCGCAGATACGCAGTATTTT
>many|TRBV3-1|TRBD2|TRBJ2-3
CASEPSGVADYTQYF
TGTGCCAGCGAACCTAGCGGGGTCGCCGATTATACGCAGTATTTT
>many|TRBV3-1|NA|TRBJ2-3
CASSQGRVSDTQYF
TGTGCCAGCAGCCAAGGGAGGGTGTCAGATACGCAGTATTTT
>NA|TRBV12-3/TRBV12-4|TRBD1|TRBJ1-2
CASRLGQSGGYTF
TGTGCCAGCAGGTTGGGACAGTCGGGAGGCTACACCTTC
>NA|TRBV6-6|TRBD1|TRBJ1-5
CASSYSPGTDNSNQPQHF
TGTGCCAGCAGTTACTCTCCCGGGACAGACAATAGCAATCAGCCCCAGCATTTT
>NA|TRBV7-9|TRBD2|TRBJ2-1
CASMGSGRYYNEQFF
TGTGCCAGCATGGGAAGCGGGAGGTACTACAATGAGCAGTTCTTC
>many|TRBV20-1|NA|TRBJ2-2
CSAPGPHTGELFF
TGCAGTGCCCCGGGACCCCACACCGGGGAGCTGTTTTTT
>many|TRBV13|NA|TRBJ2-7
CASSTSSYEQYF
TGTGCCAGCAGCACTAGCTCCTACGAGCAGTACTTC
>many|TRBV11-2|NA|TRBJ2-1
CASSNYIGTSSEQFF
TGTGCCAGCAGCAACTACATTGGGACTTCTAGTGAGCAGTTCTTC
>NA|TRBV5-1|NA|TRBJ2-6
CASSGVGISGANVLTF
TGCGCCAGCAGCGGGGTAGGAATCTCCGGGGCCAACGTCCTGACTTTC
>NA|TRBV11-2|TRBD1|TRBJ2-3
CASSLRRGTDTQYF
TGTGCCAGCAGCTTACGCAGGGGGACAGATACGCAGTATTTT
>many|TRBV14|TRBD1|TRBJ1-2
CASSQRQGAGYTF
TGTGCCAGCAGCCAGAGACAGGGGGCTGGCTACACCTTC
>many|TRBV7-9|NA|TRBJ1-2
CASPPNTGIDGYTF
TGTGCCAGCCCCCCGAATACAGGGATCGATGGCTACACCTTC
>many|TRBV5-6|NA|TRBJ2-1
CASSLVLAASYNEQFF
TGTGCCAGCAGCTTGGTACTAGCCGCCTCCTACAATGAGCAGTTCTTC
>many|TRBV5-1|TRBD2|TRBJ2-7
CASSSAGTSTKEQYF
TGCGCCAGCAGCTCTGCCGGGACTAGCACAAAGGAGCAGTACTTC
>few|TRBV7-7|NA|TRBJ2-5
CASSLTSPGETQYF
TGTGCCAGCAGCCTGACTAGTCCGGGAGAGACCCAGTACTTC
>many|TRBV4-2|NA|TRBJ1-2
CASSQEGLYGYTF
TGTGCCAGCAGCCAAGAGGGCCTCTATGGCTACACCTTC
>many|TRBV5-1|TRBD1|TRBJ2-5
CASSLGQGGETQYF
TGCGCCAGCAGCTTGGGACAGGGTGGAGAGACCCAGTACTTC
>many|TRBV4-1|NA|TRBJ1-1
CASSQGARDTEAFF
TGCGCCAGCAGCCAGGGGGCGAGGGACACTGAAGCTTTCTTT
>few|TRBV6-5|NA|TRBJ1-1
CASSDTAAGARYTEAFF
TGTGCCAGCAGTGATACAGCGGCGGGGGCTAGGTACACTGAAGCTTTCTTT
>many|TRBV29-1|NA|TRBJ1-5
CSVAHNSNQPQHF
TGCAGCGTTGCACACAATAGCAATCAGCCCCAGCATTTT
>many|TRBV12-3/TRBV12-4|NA|TRBJ2-3
CASRPPGGRGTQYF
TGTGCCAGCAGGCCCCCGGGGGGCAGGGGTACGCAGTATTTT
>many|TRBV20-1|NA|TRBJ1-4
CSAKEGRNEKLFF
TGCAGTGCTAAGGAGGGCAGAAATGAAAAACTGTTTTTT
>NA|TRBV7-2|NA|TRBJ1-5
CASSRDLSNQPQHF
TGTGCCAGCAGCCGGGACCTAAGCAATCAGCCCCAGCATTTT
>many|TRBV10-2|NA|TRBJ1-2
CASGGVGSNYGYTF
TGCGCCAGCGGGGGCGTAGGGTCGAACTATGGCTACACCTTC
>many|TRBV29-1|NA|TRBJ1-1
CSLRGGQGNTEAFF
TGCAGCCTCCGCGGGGGGCAGGGGAACACTGAAGCTTTCTTT
>many|TRBV7-3|NA|TRBJ1-1
CASRPSPGTLKSFF
TGTGCCAGCAGGCCCTCTCCGGGGACCCTAAAATCTTTCTTT
>many|TRBV6-2/TRBV6-3|NA|TRBJ2-7
CASRVADSSSYEQYF
TGTGCCAGCAGGGTAGCGGATTCGAGCTCCTACGAGCAGTACTTC
>NA|TRBV7-9|TRBD1|TRBJ1-1
CASSLRQGNTEAFF
TGTGCCAGCAGCCTCCGACAGGGGAACACTGAAGCTTTCTTT
>many|TRBV5-5|NA|TRBJ2-7
CASSLRPRDYEQYF
TGTGCCAGCAGCTTGCGGCCGAGGGATTACGAGCAGTACTTC
>NA|TRBV6-5|NA|TRBJ2-7
CASSYSTTQPSYVQYF
TGTGCCAGCAGTTACTCGACCACCCAACCATCCTACGTGCAGTACTTC
>NA|TRBV10-3|TRBD1|TRBJ2-7
CAVRTGGSYEQYF
TGTGCCGTAAGGACAGGGGGCTCCTACGAGCAGTACTTC
>many|TRBV5-6|TRBD2|TRBJ2-2
CASSGPGLAGEYTGELFF
TGTGCCAGCAGCGGTCCGGGACTAGCGGGGGAGTATACCGGGGAGCTGTTTTTT
>many|TRBV2|TRBD2|TRBJ2-3
CASSWEGRGTDTQYF
TGTGCCAGCAGTTGGGAGGGCCGGGGCACAGATACGCAGTATTTT
>NA|TRBV30|NA|TRBJ1-6
CAWSVSGNSPLHF
TGTGCCTGGAGTGTCAGCGGGAATTCACCCCTCCACTTT
>many|TRBV7-2|NA|TRBJ2-1
CASSLQHSYNEQFF
TGTGCCAGCAGCTTACAACACTCCTACAATGAGCAGTTCTTC
>NA|TRBV7-3|NA|TRBJ2-7
CASSLMGSGTYEQYF
TGTGCCAGCAGCTTAATGGGGTCAGGGACCTACGAGCAGTACTTC
>many|TRBV5-1|TRBD1|TRBJ2-5
CASSRGTGGEETQYF
TGCGCCAGCAGTAGGGGGACAGGGGGCGAAGAGACCCAGTACTTC
>many|TRBV10-3|NA|TRBJ2-7
CAISVGGSVSEQYF
TGTGCCATCAGTGTGGGAGGCTCCGTATCCGAGCAGTACTTC
>NA|TRBV13|TRBD1|TRBJ1-2
CASSLYSAGTGGTYGYTF
TGTGCCAGCAGCTTATACTCGGCCGGGACAGGGGGAACCTATGGCTACACCTTC
>many|TRBV10-3|NA|TRBJ2-7
CAISESEGEQYF
TGTGCCATCAGTGAGTCGGAGGGGGAGCAGTACTTC
>NA|TRBV6-5|NA|TRBJ2-6
CASSYSSLGSSGANVLTF
TGTGCCAGCAGTTACTCGAGTTTAGGAAGCTCTGGGGCCAACGTCCTGACTTTC
>many|TRBV14|TRBD1|TRBJ1-2
CASSPTGAPYGYTF
TGTGCCAGCAGCCCCACAGGGGCCCCATATGGCTACACCTTC